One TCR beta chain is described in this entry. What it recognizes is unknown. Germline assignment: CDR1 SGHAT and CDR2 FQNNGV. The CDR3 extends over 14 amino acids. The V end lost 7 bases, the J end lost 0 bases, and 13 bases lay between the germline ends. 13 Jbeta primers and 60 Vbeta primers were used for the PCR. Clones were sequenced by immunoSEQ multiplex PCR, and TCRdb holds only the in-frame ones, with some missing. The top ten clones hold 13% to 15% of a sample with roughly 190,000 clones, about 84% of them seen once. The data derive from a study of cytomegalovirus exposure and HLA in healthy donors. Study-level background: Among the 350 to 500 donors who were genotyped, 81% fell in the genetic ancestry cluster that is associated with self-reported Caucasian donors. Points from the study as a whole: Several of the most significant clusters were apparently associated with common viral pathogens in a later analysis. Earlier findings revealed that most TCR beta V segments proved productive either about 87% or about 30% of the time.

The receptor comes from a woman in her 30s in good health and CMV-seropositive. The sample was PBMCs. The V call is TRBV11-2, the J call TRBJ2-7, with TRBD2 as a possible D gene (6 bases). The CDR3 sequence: CASTTGRGSYEQYF. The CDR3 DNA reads TGTGCCAGCACCACCGGGCGGGGCTCCTACGAGCAGTACTTC.